This passage covers 24 T cell receptor beta chains from one sample sequenced in a study of T-cell memory formation after mild COVID-19 (dated by TCRdb to the early 2020s). The protocol used for the library was 5' RACE. Instrument on record: Illumina NovaSeq 6000. TCRdb passed the public sequencing reads through fastp at Q25 and MiXCR, retaining productive beta sequences. Rows are unified per CDR3 protein, each entry keeping the most common DNA and genes. The sample table records 450,000 to 650,000 distinct CDR3 sequences; roughly 20% of these occur just once. The ten largest clones add up to under 8.5% of the sample. Sequencing input: PBMCs or a T cell subset sorted from them (not recorded which). Receptors originate from an adult woman who had mild COVID-19 (a few samples of this study predate the infection). The sample titles of this study are shuffled in the database, so cell type and time point are left out; the donor was told from shared clones.

This clonotype has just a few counts. The chain couples TRBV7-9 to TRBJ1-1; the D gene is possibly TRBD1 (5 bases). CDR1 SEHNR and CDR2 FQNEAQ come from the germline V gene (reference sequence). The germline V and J ends were trimmed by 5 bases and 0 bases, with 10 bases remaining between them. CDR3 length: 14 amino acids. This chain's CDR3 is CASSKGHLNTEAFF. The CDR3 DNA reads TGTGCCAGCAGCAAAGGACACCTGAACACTGAAGCTTTCTTT. Complete variable domain (other parts from reference TRBV7-9 and TRBJ1-1): DTGVSQNPRHKITKRGQNVTFRCDPISEHNRLYWYRQTLGQGPEFLTYFQNEAQLEKSRLLSDRFSAERPKGSFSTLEIQRTEQGDSAMYLCASSKGHLNTEAFFGQGTRLTVV.

This clonotype has just a few counts. V gene TRBV29-1 combines with J gene TRBJ2-3; TRBD2 matches at 8 bases. The CDR3 runs 14 residues. CDR1 and CDR2 from the germline V gene are SQVTM and ANQGSEA. V gave up 8 bases and J gave up 5 bases; unmatched junction bases: 12. CDR3 in DNA: TGCAGCTTGACTGGCGGGGGGCAGGGAGATACGCAGTATTTT. Translating gives CSLTGGGQGDTQYF.

The chain recombines TRBV11-3 with TRBJ2-7, with TRBD1 identical over 9 bases. The germline V gene encodes CDR1 SGHNT and CDR2 YENEEA. The V and J ends lost 3 bases and 5 bases, in that order; junction bases with no gene match: 11. This CDR3 has 16 amino acids. CDR3 amino acids: CASSFPSGTGIDEQYF. DNA of the CDR3: TGTGCCAGCAGCTTCCCCTCGGGGACAGGGATTGACGAGCAGTACTTC.

This clonotype was counted at least ten times. The chain links TRBV4-2 to TRBJ2-1; 10 bases align to TRBD2. Germline loops: CDR1 LGHNA, CDR2 YNFKEQ. This CDR3 contains 17 residues. Germline trimming cut 0 bases from V and 5 bases from J; bases unmatched to any gene: 7. Here the CDR3 reads CASSQEYRLAGDNEQFF. DNA for the CDR3: TGTGCCAGCAGCCAAGAATATCGGCTAGCGGGGGACAATGAGCAGTTCTTC.

The rearrangement joins TRBV24-1 to TRBJ2-1; 12 nucleotides line up with TRBD2. Germline V gene sequence: CDR1 KGHDR, CDR2 SFDVKD. The CDR3 has 16 residues. Trimming cost V 7 bases and J 1 base; bases outside gene matches: 4. CDR3 sequence reads: CATSLAGGRSYNEQFF. Here the CDR3 DNA reads TGTGCCACCAGCCTAGCGGGGGGGCGGTCCTACAATGAGCAGTTCTTC.

This clonotype was seen only once. The rearrangement uses TRBV18 and TRBJ2-5; TRBD2 aligns across 7 bases. Trimming at V came to 3 bases and at J to 4 bases, leaving 5 bases not matched to a gene. Germline V gives CDR1 KGHSH, CDR2 LQKENI. CDR3 length equals 14 residues. The CDR3, as DNA: TGTGCCAGCTCACCGGGACTAACAAGAGAGACCCAGTACTTC. Its translation: CASSPGLTRETQYF.

The chain recombines TRBV27 with TRBJ2-7; 11 nucleotides line up with TRBD1. Germline V gene lookup returns CDR1 MNHEY and CDR2 SMNVEV (reference sequence). V shed 0 bases, J shed 0 bases, and the junction held 1 base outside the gene matches. The CDR3 is 16 residues long. Here the CDR3 reads CASSLSGTGGSYEQYF. Here the CDR3 DNA reads TGTGCCAGCAGTTTATCTGGGACAGGGGGCTCCTACGAGCAGTACTTC.

A few counts support this clonotype. The CDR3 here is CASRDPGQGYEQYF. The CDR3 DNA reads TGTGCCAGCAGGGATCCGGGACAGGGCTACGAGCAGTACTTC. J is TRBJ2-7 and V is TRBV6-2 or TRBV6-3; 9 bases are a match to TRBD1. V shed 6 bases and J 3 bases; nucleotides not matched to a gene: 6. The germline V gene encodes CDR1 MNHEY and CDR2 SVGEGT. The CDR3 loop spans 14 amino acids.

V usage is TRBV24-1 and J usage is TRBJ2-1; TRBD1 is a possible D gene (5 bases). V was trimmed by 7 bases and J by 6 bases, leaving 12 bases between them. In germline, CDR1 is KGHDR, CDR2 SFDVKD. This CDR3 is 13 amino acids long. The CDR3 here is CATSTGILNEQFF. The CDR3 DNA reads as TGTGCCACCAGCACAGGAATCCTCAATGAGCAGTTCTTC.

J is TRBJ1-2 and V is TRBV15; the match to TRBD1 covers 7 bases. The V segment lost 1 base and the J segment 7 bases; nucleotides outside the gene matches: 9. Germline V CDR1 and CDR2: LNHNV, YYDKDF (reference sequence). CDR3 length: 15 amino acids. The DNA for the CDR3 is TGTGCCACCAGCAGAGGCTCATTGGCAGGGGGTGGCTACACCTTC. Residues: CATSRGSLAGGGYTF.

V usage is TRBV7-8 and J usage is TRBJ1-5; D is perhaps TRBD1 (6 bases). Per the germline V gene, CDR1 is SGHVS and CDR2 is FQNEAQ. V gave up 3 bases and J gave up 5 bases, with 17 bases separating them. This CDR3 is 16 amino acids long. CDR3 nucleotides: TGTGCCAGCAGCTTTTTGACAGGCGTCATAGATCAGCCCCAGCATTTT. Protein sequence: CASSFLTGVIDQPQHF.

The gene calls are TRBV7-9 and TRBJ2-1; D gene ambiguous. V lost 0 bases, J lost 1 base, and 7 bases lay in between. The CDR3 has 15 residues. Germline lookup yields CDR1 SEHNR and CDR2 FQNEAQ (reference sequence). This chain's CDR3 is CASSLALFSYNEQFF. CDR3 DNA: TGTGCCAGCAGCTTAGCGCTCTTTTCCTACAATGAGCAGTTCTTC.

This clonotype was observed a few times. The chain combines TRBV18 with TRBJ2-2, with a weak D call TRBD1 (5 bases). The CDR3 totals 14 residues. V was shortened by 3 bases and J by 5 bases, with 10 bases between the two germline ends. From germline, CDR1 is KGHSH and CDR2 LQKENI. The CDR3 sequence: CASSPAPGTGELFF. The DNA for the CDR3 is TGTGCCAGCTCACCTGCTCCAGGGACCGGGGAGCTGTTTTTT.

The V and J genes are TRBV15 and TRBJ2-1, with 8 positions matching TRBD2. The germline CDR1 and CDR2 sequences are LNHNV and YYDKDF (reference sequence). V was pared by 6 bases and J by 10 bases, with 14 bases of the junction left unmatched. The CDR3 has 15 amino acids. CDR3 DNA: TGTGCCACCAGGGTGTCGACTAGCGTGGTCCCGGAGCAGTTCTTC. This encodes CATRVSTSVVPEQFF.

The V and J genes are TRBV24-1 and TRBJ1-1; the D gene is possibly TRBD1 (6 bases). CDR1 and CDR2 from the germline V gene are KGHDR and SFDVKD. V lost 0 bases and J 10 bases, leaving 8 bases between the germline ends. The CDR3 is made up of 12 amino acids. In DNA, the CDR3 is TGTGCCACCAGTGATTTGAGGGGGGCAGCTTTCTTT. Translation: CATSDLRGAAFF.

This clonotype was counted only a few times. V gene TRBV6-5 combines with J gene TRBJ2-1; D perhaps matches TRBD2 (6 bases). Germline-derived CDR1 and CDR2 are MNHEY and SVGAGI. With 5 bases removed from V and 10 bases from J, the gap between germline ends came to 27 bases. This CDR3 has 17 amino acids. DNA for the CDR3: TGTGCCAGCAGTCCCTTAGGATCTAGCGCGAACAACAGGGAGCAGTTCTTC. Protein: CASSPLGSSANNREQFF.

The chain links TRBV5-1 to TRBJ2-5, with D unclear. CDR1 is SGHRS, CDR2 YFSETQ, per germline. This CDR3 spans 13 amino acids. Trimming cost V 3 bases and J 5 bases, with 11 bases left between them. CDR3 nucleotide sequence: TGCGCCAGCAGCTCCACACCGGAGGAGACCCAGTACTTC. This gives the protein CASSSTPEETQYF.

This clonotype came up a few times. The J gene is TRBJ2-7, the V gene TRBV9, with TRBD1 matching 9 bases. CDR3 length: 15 amino acids. Germline assignment: CDR1 SGDLS and CDR2 YYNGEE. J lost 5 bases, V lost 4 bases, and 10 bases had no gene match. The CDR3 reads CASSRPGQGANEQYF. The CDR3 DNA follows: TGTGCCAGCAGCCGCCCGGGACAGGGAGCGAACGAGCAGTACTTC.

This chain connects TRBV7-6 to TRBJ1-1; 9 positions match TRBD1. The ends lost 5 bases at V and 5 bases at J; junction bases unmatched: 9. The CDR3 has 15 amino acids. CDR1 is SGHVS, CDR2 FNYEAQ, per germline. CDR3 sequence reads: CASSLMTGGGTEAFF. The CDR3 DNA sequence: TGTGCCAGCAGCCTGATGACAGGGGGAGGGACTGAAGCTTTCTTT.

The chain couples TRBV9 to TRBJ2-3; TRBD1 aligns across 9 bases. CDR1 and CDR2 (germline): SGDLS, YYNGEE. The CDR3 covers 18 residues. V dropped 5 bases and J dropped 4; count of bases not matched to a gene: 17. The CDR3 spells CASSPKGGGQGKSDTQYF. CDR3 nucleotide sequence: TGTGCCAGCAGTCCAAAAGGAGGGGGACAGGGAAAGTCAGATACGCAGTATTTT. The full variable domain, its missing parts supplied by reference TRBV9 and TRBJ2-3, is DSGVTQTPKHLITATGQRVTLRCSPRSGDLSVYWYQQSLDQGLQFLIQYYNGEERAKGNILERFSAQQFPDLHSELNLSSLELGDSALYFCASSPKGGGQGKSDTQYFGPGTRLTVL.

The chain joins TRBV24-1 to TRBJ2-1; no firm D call. The length of the CDR3 is 15 residues. V lost 9 bases and J lost 0, with 14 bases in between. Germline V gene sequence: CDR1 KGHDR, CDR2 SFDVKD. The CDR3 coding sequence is TGTGCCACCCGCTCTGGTCAGAGCTCCTACAATGAGCAGTTCTTC. As protein: CATRSGQSSYNEQFF.

The V call is TRBV6-5, the J call TRBJ2-3; D not certain. The CDR3 covers 11 residues. V lost 10 bases and J lost 7, with 12 bases in between. Germline lookup yields CDR1 MNHEY and CDR2 SVGAGI. The CDR3 DNA is TGTGCCACGACGAGCGTAAATACGCAGTATTTT. This codes for CATTSVNTQYF.

This clonotype was detected a few times. This chain uses TRBV12-5 with TRBJ2-7; no firm D call. The length of the CDR3 is 13 residues. Trimming stripped 4 bases from V and 3 bases from J, with 10 bases between. Germline lookup yields CDR1 LGHNT and CDR2 FRNRAP. The CDR3 is CASGSRVIYEQYF. DNA for the CDR3: TGTGCTAGTGGTTCCCGGGTTATCTACGAGCAGTACTTC.

This clonotype was picked up many times. One end of the junction fails to match germline, which may point to a read error. CDR3 region: CASSTGLQETQYF. CDR3 bases: TGTGCCAGCAGTACTGGACTTCAAGAGACCCAGTACTTC. The chain links TRBV5-1 to TRBJ2-5; possibly TRBD2 for D (5 bases). This CDR3 comprises 13 residues. The germline CDR1 and CDR2 sequences are SGHRS and YFSETQ.